These 9 T cell receptor beta chains were all obtained from the same sample, sequenced in a study of tissue T cells after allogeneic stem cell transplantation. Libraries were prepared by immunoSEQ multiplex PCR; TCRdb keeps only in-frame clonotypes and omits some of them. There are roughly 42,000 clones in the sample; roughly 90% occur only once, and 3% to 4% lies in the top ten. The sequencing used blood, collected before transplantation. These receptors all come from a woman aged 40 to 75 who later had graft-versus-host disease after an allogeneic stem cell transplant.

This clone appeared a single time. The chain employs TRBV5-1 and TRBJ1-5; D remains ambiguous. Between the trimmed V and J ends, which lost 1 base and 3 bases, there was a span of 5 bases. The germline V gene has CDR1 SGHRS and CDR2 YFSETQ. This CDR3 comprises 13 residues. DNA of the CDR3: TGCGCCAGCAGCTTGTGGCTCAATCAGCCCCAGCATTTT. Encoded protein: CASSLWLNQPQHF.

The rearrangement joins TRBV6-4 to TRBJ2-5, with D maybe TRBD2 (7 bases). CDR3 length equals 15 residues. The germline V and J ends were trimmed by 6 bases and 5 bases, with 19 bases remaining between them. Germline loops: CDR1 MRHNA, CDR2 SNTAGT. The CDR3 here is CASSPSGGRIETQYF. CDR3 DNA: TGTGCCAGCAGCCCCTCGGGGGGCCGGATTGAGACCCAGTACTTC.

The gene calls are TRBV30 and TRBJ1-2; no clear D gene. Germline-derived CDR1 and CDR2 are GTSNPN and SVGIG (reference sequence). The CDR3 is 11 residues long. V lost 1 base to trimming and J lost 4 bases, with 4 bases between them. CDR3 amino acids: CAWSAVYGYTF. The CDR3 DNA reads TGTGCCTGGAGTGCCGTCTATGGCTACACCTTC.

The chain employs TRBV6-5 and TRBJ2-1; D is unresolved. The CDR3 sequence is 15 residues long. V lost 5 bases and J 0 bases, leaving 11 bases between the germline ends. The germline CDR1 and CDR2 sequences are MNHEY and SVGAGI. CDR3 in amino acids: CASSQLDSSYNEQFF. The CDR3, as DNA: TGTGCCAGCAGTCAACTCGATAGCTCCTACAATGAGCAGTTCTTC.

This clone was counted once. J is TRBJ2-7 and V is TRBV28, with 7 bases fitting TRBD1. This CDR3 is 13 amino acids long. Germline V gene sequence: CDR1 MDHEN, CDR2 SYDVKM. Trimming at V came to 10 bases and at J to 6 bases, leaving 12 bases not matched to a gene. The CDR3 loop reads CATEDRVLREQYF. In nucleotides, the CDR3 is TGTGCCACCGAAGACAGGGTTCTTCGCGAGCAGTACTTC.

The chain joins TRBV19 to TRBJ2-7, with TRBD1 matching 8 bases. The germline V gene has CDR1 LNHDA and CDR2 SQIVND (reference sequence). The CDR3 totals 15 residues. Trimming cost V 5 bases and J 3 bases; bases outside gene matches: 9. The CDR3 bases are TGTGCCAGTAGTGCGCCGGACAGGGTCGTCTACGAGCAGTACTTC. Translation: CASSAPDRVVYEQYF.

The chain is built from TRBV6-5 and TRBJ1-1; D may be TRBD1 (6 bases). Per the germline V gene, CDR1 is MNHEY and CDR2 is SVGAGI. This CDR3 has 14 amino acids. V was shortened by 5 bases and J by 0 bases, with 10 bases between the two germline ends. CDR3 amino acids: CASSRTAMNTEAFF. The CDR3 DNA sequence: TGTGCCAGCAGTCGGACAGCCATGAACACTGAAGCTTTCTTT.

This clone was detected only once. The chain carries TRBV7-9 and TRBJ2-3; 7 bases are shared with TRBD1. V shed 5 bases, J shed 5 bases, and the junction held 7 bases outside the gene matches. This CDR3 comprises 14 residues. CDR1 and CDR2 (germline): SEHNR, FQNEAQ (reference sequence). The CDR3, as DNA: TGTGCCAGCAGCCCCGGACAGGCGGAAGATACGCAGTATTTT. Translated, it gives CASSPGQAEDTQYF.

Only one count was recorded for this clone. The sample holds other DNA sequences that translate to the same CDR3. The rearrangement links TRBV14 to TRBJ2-1; tentatively, D is TRBD2 (6 bases). CDR1 is SGHDN, CDR2 FVKESK, per germline. Deletions cut 4 bases from V and 0 bases from J, with 13 bases between. The CDR3 is made up of 16 amino acids. CDR3 coding DNA: TGTGCCAGCAGCCTGAGCGGGTCAAGCTCCTACAATGAGCAGTTCTTC. This encodes CASSLSGSSSYNEQFF.